The 27 T cell receptor beta chains listed next were all sequenced from one sample in a study of cytomegalovirus exposure and HLA in healthy donors. PCR primers comprised 60 Vbeta and 13 Jbeta primers. TCRdb keeps only in-frame clones here, not all; method: immunoSEQ multiplex PCR. The repertoire holds around 170,000 clones, with 65% to 80% as singletons. The source material was PBMCs. Every receptor here comes from a woman in her 30s in good health and CMV-seropositive.

Comment on this clone: One end of the junction fails to match germline, which may point to a read error. The chain carries TRBV5-6 and TRBJ2-7; 7 bases map to TRBD1. The length of the CDR3 is 14 residues. Germline V lookup: CDR1 SGHDT, CDR2 YYEEEE. The CDR3 bases are TGTGCCAACAGCTCCCTGGACAGGAACTACGAGCAGTACTTC. Its protein is CANSSLDRNYEQYF.

This clone was detected once. This sequence joins TRBV7-3 and TRBJ2-5, with 13 nucleotides matching TRBD2. The ends lost 3 bases at V and 0 bases at J; junction bases unmatched: 7. The CDR3 length is 18 residues. The germline CDR1 and CDR2 sequences are SGHTA and FQGTGA. In nucleotides, the CDR3 is TGTGCCAGCAGCTTGGGTACTAGCGGGGGGGGGTACCAAGAGACCCAGTACTTC. The encoded protein is CASSLGTSGGGYQETQYF.

This chain uses TRBV6-6 with TRBJ2-7, with D possibly TRBD1 on 6 matching bases. V was trimmed by 5 bases and J by 5 bases, leaving 13 bases between them. The CDR3 is 13 residues long. Germline V gives CDR1 MNHNY, CDR2 SVGAGI (reference sequence). The CDR3 nucleotides are TGTGCCAGCAGTCCACCCAGGGGCCACGAGCAGTACTTC. Translation gives CASSPPRGHEQYF.

This clone was counted between two and nine times. The chain combines TRBV5-6 with TRBJ2-3, with 12 bases fitting TRBD2. The CDR3 loop spans 16 amino acids. Per germline, CDR1 SGHDT and CDR2 YYEEEE. Trimming took 0 bases from V and 5 from J; bases not matched to a gene: 4. Here the CDR3 DNA reads TGTGCCAGCAGCTTGGTCGGACTAGCGGGGAGAGATACGCAGTATTTT. Translation: CASSLVGLAGRDTQYF.

In its sample, this clone was seen a few times. The genes are TRBV7-3 and TRBJ2-2; possible D gene TRBD2, 6 bases. CDR3 length equals 16 residues. CDR1 is SGHTA and CDR2 is FQGTGA in the germline V gene. Deletions cut 2 bases from V and 7 bases from J, with 17 bases between. CDR3 bases: TGTGCCAGCAGCTTAGCTCAGGCGGGGCTGGGCGGGGAGCTGTTTTTT. This translates into CASSLAQAGLGGELFF.

This clone was found once. Additional DNA sequences in this sample encode the identical CDR3. This chain connects TRBV11-2 to TRBJ2-1, with D possibly matching TRBD2 (6 bases). V shed 5 bases and J shed 12 bases, with 14 bases lying between them. This CDR3 has 12 amino acids. Germline-derived CDR1 and CDR2 are SGHAT and FQNNGV. The CDR3 spells CASSEQTGGQFF. As DNA, the CDR3 is TGTGCCAGCAGCGAGCAGACCGGGGGGCAGTTCTTC.

In regard to this clone: The junction does not match germline at one end; this may be a read error. This chain links TRBV28 with TRBJ2-2; TRBD1 matches 8 bases. Germline V gene data show CDR1 as MDHEN and CDR2 as SYDVKM. This CDR3 comprises 20 residues. The CDR3 nucleotides read TGTGCCACCAGTCGGCCCCGACATTTAAGGACAGGGAAGGATCTCGGGGAGCTGTTTTTT. This codes for CATSRPRHLRTGKDLGELFF.

The chain has TRBV4-3 and TRBJ2-3; a possible D gene is TRBD2 (6 bases). The V gene's germline CDR1 is LGHNA and CDR2 YSLEER. The CDR3 sequence is 15 residues long. V gave up 3 bases and J gave up 3 bases, with 13 bases separating them. CDR3 DNA sequence: TGCGCCAGCAGCCACGGAACGGGGGTAACAGATACGCAGTATTTT. Translation gives CASSHGTGVTDTQYF.

Comments on this clone: The junction departs from the called germline gene at one end, perhaps through a read error. The V and J genes are TRBV30 and TRBJ1-2, with TRBD1 matching 8 bases. The germline V gene has CDR1 GTSNPN and CDR2 SVGIG (reference sequence). The CDR3 has 12 amino acids. CDR3 in amino acids: CAWHSGRGLLSF. CDR3 sequence (DNA): TGTGCCTGGCATTCGGGCAGGGGGCTGCTATCCTTC.

V and J are TRBV27 and TRBJ2-1, with 10 bases aligning to TRBD2. With V trimmed by 2 bases and J by 6 bases, 10 bases remained unmatched. The V gene's germline CDR1 is MNHEY and CDR2 SMNVEV (reference sequence). The CDR3 contains 17 residues. The DNA for the CDR3 is TGTGCCAGCAGTTTAGGGGGGACTAGCGACTATCTCAATGAGCAGTTCTTC. As protein: CASSLGGTSDYLNEQFF.

The CDR3 loop reads CASSRDRGDDEQFF. The CDR3 nucleotides are TGTGCCAGCAGCCGAGACAGGGGGGATGATGAGCAGTTCTTC. The chain couples TRBV7-9 to TRBJ2-1; 9 bases agree with TRBD1. Trimming took 5 bases from V and 8 from J; bases not matched to a gene: 7. This CDR3 comprises 14 residues. Germline assignment: CDR1 SEHNR and CDR2 FQNEAQ (reference sequence). Filled out from reference TRBV7-9 and TRBJ2-1, the complete variable domain reads DTGVSQNPRHKITKRGQNVTFRCDPISEHNRLYWYRQTLGQGPEFLTYFQNEAQLEKSRLLSDRFSAERPKGSFSTLEIQRTEQGDSAMYLCASSRDRGDDEQFFGPGTRLTVL.

The gene calls are TRBV7-9 and TRBJ1-2, with a tentative D call TRBD1 (5 bases). Germline CDR1 is SEHNR and CDR2 is FQNEAQ (reference sequence). V was pared by 8 bases and J by 6 bases, with 22 bases between. The CDR3 runs to 15 residues. The CDR3 DNA follows: TGTGCCAGCTCCCTAGGGGCGGCCATTGGGGATGGCTACACCTTC. This codes for CASSLGAAIGDGYTF.

The chain couples TRBV4-1 to TRBJ2-7; 7 nucleotides align to TRBD1. The CDR3 contains 15 residues. Germline lookup yields CDR1 MGHRA and CDR2 YSYEKL. Trimming removed 1 base from V and 2 bases from J; junction bases left unmatched: 5. The CDR3 spells CASSQGGQLPYEQYF. DNA of the CDR3: TGCGCCAGCAGCCAAGGGGGACAGTTACCCTACGAGCAGTACTTC.

The V and J genes are TRBV6-4 and TRBJ2-3, with TRBD1 identical over 8 bases. Germline trimming cut 5 bases from V and 2 bases from J; bases unmatched to any gene: 6. This CDR3 spans 15 amino acids. The germline V gene encodes CDR1 MRHNA and CDR2 SNTAGT. CDR3 residues: CASSTWTGNTDTQYF. The CDR3 DNA follows: TGTGCCAGCAGTACCTGGACAGGGAACACAGATACGCAGTATTTT.

This clone was seen more than once but under ten times. The gene calls are TRBV2 and TRBJ2-5; TRBD1 might be the D (6 bases). Germline assignment: CDR1 SNHLY and CDR2 FYNNEI. The CDR3 length is 15 residues. Trimming took off 6 bases at V and 5 bases at J, with 19 bases between the two ends. CDR3 sequence: CASRPSGARGETQYF. In DNA, the CDR3 is TGTGCCAGCAGACCCTCAGGGGCAAGGGGGGAGACCCAGTACTTC.

V gene TRBV5-1 combines with J gene TRBJ2-3; no reliable D call. Germline-derived CDR1 and CDR2 are SGHRS and YFSETQ. V was trimmed by 2 bases and J by 2 bases, leaving 9 bases between them. The CDR3 loop spans 14 amino acids. Here the CDR3 DNA reads TGCGCCAGCAGCTTACGTCCGGTCACAGATACGCAGTATTTT. Translation gives CASSLRPVTDTQYF.

The chain couples TRBV12-5 to TRBJ2-5; 10 nucleotides line up with TRBD1. The J segment lost 6 bases and the V segment lost 5 bases, leaving 3 bases of the junction unmatched. CDR3 length equals 13 residues. Germline CDR1 is LGHNT and CDR2 is FRNRAP. The CDR3 region has the DNA TGTGCTAGTGGTGACAGGGGGCAAAAGACCCAGTACTTC. It codes for CASGDRGQKTQYF. Looking up the rest from reference TRBV12-5 and TRBJ2-5 gives the full variable domain: DARVTQTPRHKVTEMGQEVTMRCQPILGHNTVFWYRQTMMQGLELLAYFRNRAPLDDSGMPKDRFSAEMPDATLATLKIQPSEPRDSAVYFCASGDRGQKTQYFGPGTRLLVL.

This clone was seen a handful of times. The V call is TRBV11-1, the J call TRBJ2-5; a possible D gene is TRBD1 (5 bases). The CDR3 has 17 residues. Germline CDR1 is SGHAT and CDR2 is FQDESV (reference sequence). Deletions cut 1 base from V and 2 bases from J, with 17 bases between. The CDR3 DNA follows: TGTGCCAGCAGCTTAGTAGTCTTCCAGGGTCGTCAAGAGACCCAGTACTTC. Its protein is CASSLVVFQGRQETQYF. Combining the CDR3 with reference TRBV11-1 and TRBJ2-5 gives the whole variable domain EAEVAQSPRYKITEKSQAVAFWCDPISGHATLYWYRQILGQGPELLVQFQDESVVDDSQLPKDRFSAERLKGVDSTLKIQPAELGDSAMYLCASSLVVFQGRQETQYFGPGTRLLVL.

In nucleotides, the CDR3 is TGTGCCAGCAGCTTAAAGGGACAGCCAAACATTCAGTACTTC. Its protein is CASSLKGQPNIQYF. The rearrangement uses TRBV7-9 and TRBJ2-4, with TRBD1 identical over 7 bases. The V segment lost 2 bases and the J segment 6 bases; nucleotides outside the gene matches: 4. CDR3 size: 14 residues. CDR1 and CDR2 (germline): SEHNR, FQNEAQ (reference sequence).

The chain is built from TRBV6-5 and TRBJ1-2, with 8 bases lining up with TRBD1. In germline, CDR1 is MNHEY, CDR2 SVGAGI. The CDR3 loop spans 14 amino acids. J lost 5 bases, V lost 0 bases, and 2 bases had no gene match. Here the CDR3 reads CASSYSGQAYGYTF. The CDR3 nucleotides are TGTGCCAGCAGTTACTCGGGACAGGCTTATGGCTACACCTTC.

The chain recombines TRBV4-3 with TRBJ2-5; 8 bases fit TRBD2. V gave up 0 bases and J gave up 4 bases; unmatched junction bases: 1. CDR1 and CDR2 from the germline V gene are LGHNA and YSLEER. The CDR3 consists of 14 residues. This CDR3 is CASSQDAGGETQYF. CDR3 in DNA: TGCGCCAGCAGCCAAGATGCGGGGGGAGAGACCCAGTACTTC.

V is TRBV11-3 and J is TRBJ2-6, with D tentatively TRBD2 (5 bases). CDR3 size: 15 residues. V lost 6 bases, J lost 2 bases, and 11 bases lay in between. CDR1 SGHNT and CDR2 YENEEA come from the germline V gene. CDR3 residues: CASSVSGTGANVLTF. The CDR3 nucleotides read TGTGCCAGCAGTGTTTCGGGAACTGGGGCCAACGTCCTGACTTTC.

The V call is TRBV27, the J call TRBJ1-5; D perhaps matches TRBD1 (5 bases). The CDR3 length is 12 residues. The germline V and J ends were trimmed by 6 bases and 7 bases, with 10 bases remaining between them. CDR1 is MNHEY, CDR2 SMNVEV, per germline (reference sequence). The CDR3 protein is CASSPGGQPQHF. The CDR3 DNA is TGTGCCAGCAGCCCGGGGGGGCAGCCCCAGCATTTT.

The chain is built from TRBV4-2 and TRBJ1-4; the match to TRBD1 covers 11 bases. The length of the CDR3 is 16 residues. J was trimmed by 8 bases and V by 0 bases; bases with no gene match: 5. Germline CDR1 and CDR2: LGHNA and YNFKEQ. The CDR3 DNA reads as TGTGCCAGCAGCCAAGATACCAGGACAGGGGGCGAAAAACTGTTTTTT. Protein sequence: CASSQDTRTGGEKLFF.

This clone was found a few times. J is TRBJ1-5 and V is TRBV7-9; D gene ambiguous. The V gene's germline CDR1 is SEHNR and CDR2 FQNEAQ (reference sequence). The CDR3 has 16 residues. V was clipped by 1 base and J by 2 bases, with 12 bases between them. CDR3 region: CASSLGARWGNQPQHF. The DNA for the CDR3 is TGTGCCAGCAGCTTAGGGGCCCGTTGGGGCAATCAGCCCCAGCATTTT.

V is TRBV4-1 and J is TRBJ2-7; maybe TRBD1 (6 bases). Germline values: CDR1 MGHRA, CDR2 YSYEKL. The CDR3 loop spans 16 amino acids. V lost 4 bases, J lost 3 bases, and 19 bases lay in between. DNA for the CDR3: TGCGCCAGCAGCCTGGGGATACTCTGGACAGACTACGAGCAGTACTTC. This encodes CASSLGILWTDYEQYF.

The genes are TRBV7-2 and TRBJ2-7; 11 bases fit TRBD1. Germline CDR1 reads SGHTA; CDR2 reads FQGNSA. The CDR3 consists of 15 residues. The J segment lost 6 bases and the V segment lost 5 bases, leaving 9 bases of the junction unmatched. CDR3 bases: TGTGCCAGCAGCCCAGGCGGACAGGGGGCGTCCGAGCAGTACTTC. Protein product: CASSPGGQGASEQYF.